Shown below are 6 T cell receptor beta chains from a single sample sequenced in a study of cytomegalovirus exposure and HLA in healthy donors. The PCR had 60 Vbeta and 13 Jbeta primers. Sequencing used immunoSEQ multiplex PCR; TCRdb keeps in-frame clones, though not all of them. The sample lists 170,000 or so clones, around three quarters seen once, with 1% in the top ten. The specimen sequenced was PBMCs. The receptors were gathered from a woman between 50 and 59 years old in good health and CMV-seropositive.

The chain combines TRBV11-2 with TRBJ1-3, with 8 positions matching TRBD1. V lost 5 bases, J lost 5 bases, and 11 bases stayed unmatched. The CDR3 consists of 16 residues. The V gene's germline CDR1 is SGHAT and CDR2 FQNNGV. The CDR3 DNA sequence: TGTGCCAGCAGCCCCGGGACAGGCTGGCAAAGAAACACCATATATTTT. Protein: CASSPGTGWQRNTIYF. Full variable domain (outside the CDR3, taken from reference TRBV11-2 and TRBJ1-3): EAGVAQSPRYKIIEKRQSVAFWCNPISGHATLYWYQQILGQGPKLLIQFQNNGVVDDSQLPKDRFSAERLKGVDSTLKIQPAKLEDSAVYLCASSPGTGWQRNTIYFGEGSWLTVV.

This chain connects TRBV6-1 to TRBJ1-1, with a weak D call TRBD1 (5 bases). The V gene lost 7 bases and the J gene lost 4 bases, with 19 bases spanning the gap. Germline V gene sequence: CDR1 MNHNS, CDR2 SASEGT. This CDR3 contains 15 residues. CDR3 coding DNA: TGTGCCAGCAACTCGGGACTGGGTCGTACCACTGAAGCTTTCTTT. This gives the protein CASNSGLGRTTEAFF.

This chain links TRBV27 with TRBJ1-1, with 7 nucleotides matching TRBD1. CDR3 length: 14 residues. Germline trimming cut 3 bases from V and 1 base from J; bases unmatched to any gene: 2. The germline V gene has CDR1 MNHEY and CDR2 SMNVEV (reference sequence). The CDR3 DNA sequence: TGTGCCAGCAGTTTTGACAGGGCGAACACTGAAGCTTTCTTT. Protein: CASSFDRANTEAFF.

The chain links TRBV29-1 to TRBJ1-2, with 8 nucleotides matching TRBD1. The CDR3 has 15 residues. V trimming: 3 bases; J trimming: 8 bases; junction bases outside the gene matches: 14. The germline V gene has CDR1 SQVTM and CDR2 ANQGSEA. Here the CDR3 DNA reads TGCAGCGTTGAGTCAGGGGGCGCCCTTCGTAAGGGCTACACCTTC. This codes for CSVESGGALRKGYTF.

J is TRBJ1-1 and V is TRBV27; D ambiguous. Between the trimmed V and J ends, which lost 3 bases and 0 bases, there was a span of 8 bases. The CDR3 totals 14 residues. CDR1 is MNHEY and CDR2 is SMNVEV in the germline V gene (reference sequence). CDR3 DNA sequence: TGTGCCAGCAGTTTTGGTTTAGTGAACACTGAAGCTTTCTTT. It translates to CASSFGLVNTEAFF.

The rearrangement joins TRBV6-1 to TRBJ1-5, with D possibly being TRBD1 (5 bases). CDR3 length equals 13 residues. V lost 5 bases, J lost 1 base, and 6 bases lay in between. Germline V gives CDR1 MNHNS, CDR2 SASEGT. The CDR3 is CASSRQSNQPQHF. The CDR3 nucleotides read TGTGCCAGCAGTCGACAGAGCAATCAGCCCCAGCATTTT.